This T cell receptor beta chain was captured by sequencing in a study of blood T cell repertoires in COVID-19. On the study more broadly: Sources were T cells, B-cell-depleted T cells, or PBMCs; the material itself was cDNA or gDNA.

Here immunoSEQ multiplex PCR was the method, and the copy in TCRdb shows in-frame clones only, minus some. The table lists a few hundred thousand clones, over 80% of them singletons. Germline CDR1 reads DFQATT; CDR2 reads SNEGSKA (reference sequence). This CDR3 contains 11 residues. The germline V and J ends were trimmed by 3 bases and 4 bases, with 5 bases remaining between them. The chain links TRBV20-1 to TRBJ2-3; D unclear. The origin of this receptor is a woman aged 25 to 39 with COVID-19, enrolled during active disease. Sequenced: peripheral blood. The CDR3 reads CSASVSDTQYF. In DNA form, the CDR3 reads TGCAGTGCTAGTGTATCAGATACGCAGTATTTT.